The 27 T cell receptor beta chains reported below all come from one sample, sequenced in a study of beta chain features in type 1 diabetes. Regarding the study as a whole: TCRB CDR3s were moderately but significantly shorter in Type 1 diabetes patients in all four CD4+ subsets.

For these TCRs, the target antigens are not known. All of the isolated RNA was reverse transcribed, so expressed TCRB transcripts were sequenced. The method was immunoSEQ multiplex PCR; TCRdb's version includes in-frame clones alone and lacks a portion of them. The table has around 250,000 clones, just over 20% seen once; the top ten hold 0.025% to 0.035%. Input material: naive CD4+ T cells from blood. The receptor source for this set is a woman in her thirties or forties with type 1 diabetes.

This clone appeared a few times. The V and J genes are TRBV18 and TRBJ1-5, with D uncertain. Per the germline V gene, CDR1 is KGHSH and CDR2 is LQKENI. Trimming stripped 3 bases from V and 1 base from J, with 7 bases between. This CDR3 contains 14 residues. Here the CDR3 DNA reads TGTGCCAGCTCACCCCAGAACAGCAATCAGCCCCAGCATTTT. The encoded protein is CASSPQNSNQPQHF.

The chain joins TRBV25-1 to TRBJ2-3, with TRBD1 as a possible D gene (5 bases). CDR3 length: 15 amino acids. Per germline, CDR1 MGHDK and CDR2 SYGVNS. V was cut by 2 bases and J by 2 bases, with 11 bases left in between. The CDR3 here is CASSEPRQFTDTQYF. CDR3 bases: TGTGCCAGCAGTGAACCCCGACAGTTCACAGATACGCAGTATTTT. The complete variable domain, with remaining parts taken from reference TRBV25-1 and TRBJ2-3, reads EADIYQTPRYLVIGTGKKITLECSQTMGHDKMYWYQQDPGMELHLIHYSYGVNSTEKGDLSSESTVSRIRTEHFPLTLESARPSHTSQYLCASSEPRQFTDTQYFGPGTRLTVL.

CDR3 protein: CASSVGPGQETQYF. The CDR3 bases are TGTGCCAGCAGTGTGGGGCCGGGCCAAGAGACCCAGTACTTC. The chain links TRBV6-5 to TRBJ2-5, with D perhaps TRBD1 (5 bases). Germline loops: CDR1 MNHEY, CDR2 SVGAGI. V was trimmed by 5 bases and J by 1 base, leaving 11 bases between them. This CDR3 has 14 residues.

This clone occurred a few times. The V call is TRBV29-1, the J call TRBJ2-1; weak D call: TRBD1 (6 bases). The length of the CDR3 is 11 residues. Trimming cost V 2 bases and J 8 bases, with 7 bases left between them. The germline V gene encodes CDR1 SQVTM and CDR2 ANQGSEA. The DNA for the CDR3 is TGCAGCGTTGAAAAGGGGGATGAGCAGTTCTTC. Amino acid sequence: CSVEKGDEQFF.

The J gene is TRBJ2-6, the V gene TRBV30; D unresolved. The CDR3 covers 13 residues. Germline CDR1 and CDR2: GTSNPN and SVGIG (reference sequence). The V end was cut by 8 bases, the J end by 2 bases, with 10 bases between. The CDR3 here is CALEFAGANVLTF. DNA of the CDR3: TGTGCCCTAGAATTTGCTGGGGCCAACGTCCTGACTTTC.

The V gene is TRBV29-1, the J gene TRBJ2-1; no firm D call. This CDR3 spans 11 amino acids. Germline V gene lookup returns CDR1 SQVTM and CDR2 ANQGSEA. Trimming left V 7 bases short and J 0 bases short, with 4 bases between. DNA for the CDR3: TGCAGCGCCCTCTCCTACAATGAGCAGTTCTTC. It is translated as CSALSYNEQFF.

The chain couples TRBV5-1 to TRBJ2-1; D remains unclear. Germline CDR1 SGHRS, CDR2 YFSETQ. The CDR3 runs to 13 residues. Trimming took off 0 bases at V and 4 bases at J, with 5 bases between the two ends. The chain's CDR3 is CASSLADYNEQFF. In DNA form, the CDR3 reads TGCGCCAGCAGCTTGGCAGATTACAATGAGCAGTTCTTC.

The chain has TRBV4-3 and TRBJ2-1; TRBD2 aligns across 7 bases. V lost 1 base to trimming and J lost 7 bases; unmatched junction nucleotides: 7. Germline CDR1 is LGHNA and CDR2 is YSLEER. The CDR3 consists of 15 residues. The CDR3 loop is CASSQASGASNEQFF. The CDR3, as DNA: TGCGCCAGCAGCCAAGCAAGCGGGGCTTCTAATGAGCAGTTCTTC.

The chain recombines TRBV29-1 with TRBJ2-1; TRBD2 is a possible D gene (5 bases). Germline assignment: CDR1 SQVTM and CDR2 ANQGSEA. V was cut by 3 bases and J by 9 bases, with 9 bases left in between. This CDR3 is built from 11 residues. The CDR3 coding sequence is TGCAGCGTTGAGCTAGCAGTTGAGCAGTTCTTC. Amino acid sequence: CSVELAVEQFF.

This chain uses TRBV7-2 with TRBJ2-1; tentatively, D is TRBD2 (6 bases). Germline V gene sequence: CDR1 SGHTA, CDR2 FQGNSA. This CDR3 has 16 amino acids. V gave up 2 bases and J gave up 9 bases, with 20 bases separating them. As DNA, the CDR3 is TGTGCCAGCAGCTTAAGTGGCGGGGCACGTGGCAGTGAGCAGTTCTTC. It encodes CASSLSGGARGSEQFF.

This clone was seen only a few times. The CDR3 DNA follows: TGTGCTAGTGGTTTGGAGGACAGGGGCGGCTACACCTTC. Its translation: CASGLEDRGGYTF. The chain links TRBV12-5 to TRBJ1-2, with 9 positions matching TRBD1. Trimming cost V 1 base and J 8 bases; bases outside gene matches: 2. Germline V gene lookup returns CDR1 LGHNT and CDR2 FRNRAP. The CDR3 extends over 13 amino acids.

The chain has TRBV6-5 and TRBJ2-5, with D perhaps TRBD2 (6 bases). Germline V CDR1 and CDR2: MNHEY, SVGAGI. The ends were cut back, 4 bases at V and 2 bases at J, with 11 bases in the middle. CDR3 length: 14 amino acids. The CDR3 here is CASSLDYFQETQYF. The DNA of the CDR3 is TGTGCCAGCAGTTTGGACTACTTTCAAGAGACCCAGTACTTC.

The rearrangement links TRBV2 to TRBJ2-3; possible D gene TRBD2, 5 bases. The CDR3 runs 14 residues. Between the trimmed V and J ends, which lost 6 bases and 2 bases, there was a span of 12 bases. Per the germline V gene, CDR1 is SNHLY and CDR2 is FYNNEI. CDR3 nucleotide sequence: TGTGCCAGCAGGGCTAGCCCCCTCACAGATACGCAGTATTTT. Its protein product is CASRASPLTDTQYF.

V usage is TRBV25-1 and J usage is TRBJ2-5, with 7 nucleotides matching TRBD1. The CDR3 length is 16 residues. V lost 2 bases and J lost 5; bases outside the gene matches: 11. Germline loops: CDR1 MGHDK, CDR2 SYGVNS. CDR3 sequence reads: CASSEAGEGGAETQYF. The CDR3 nucleotides are TGTGCCAGCAGTGAAGCAGGAGAAGGGGGCGCGGAGACCCAGTACTTC.

This clone appeared a few times. The J gene is TRBJ2-1, the V gene TRBV28; the D is unclear. The CDR3 contains 14 residues. CDR1 is MDHEN, CDR2 SYDVKM, per germline. V was cut by 4 bases and J by 6 bases, with 13 bases left in between. CDR3 bases: TGTGCCAGCAGTTCCTCGGCGGAGATCAATGAGCAGTTCTTC. It encodes CASSSSAEINEQFF.

The rearrangement links TRBV5-4 to TRBJ2-3; TRBD2 is a possible D gene (5 bases). V was pared by 4 bases and J by 9 bases, with 12 bases between. This CDR3 comprises 12 residues. The germline V gene has CDR1 SGHNT and CDR2 YYREEE (reference sequence). The CDR3 DNA reads TGTGCCAGCAGCCCCAACCGGGGAACGCAGTATTTT. It is translated as CASSPNRGTQYF.

In this sample, this clone turned up a few times. This chain connects TRBV11-1 to TRBJ2-7; no definite D call. Per the germline V gene, CDR1 is SGHAT and CDR2 is FQDESV (reference sequence). The V gene lost 5 bases and the J gene lost 0 bases, with 17 bases spanning the gap. The CDR3 length is 16 residues. In DNA form, the CDR3 reads TGTGCCAGCAGCCACGCTGACGCAACTAACTCCTACGAGCAGTACTTC. Translating gives CASSHADATNSYEQYF.

Only a few counts were recorded for this clone. The genes are TRBV4-3 and TRBJ1-2; 11 bases match TRBD1. CDR1 and CDR2 (germline): LGHNA, YSLEER. There are 16 residues in the CDR3. J gave up 7 bases and V 1 base, and 8 bases lay outside the gene matches. The CDR3 protein is CASSQVLDRGQGGYTF. CDR3 DNA: TGCGCCAGCAGCCAAGTTCTGGACAGGGGGCAGGGTGGCTACACCTTC.

The chain links TRBV18 to TRBJ2-7; 7 bases agree with TRBD2. The CDR3 is 15 amino acids. The J segment lost 6 bases and the V segment lost 3 bases, leaving 11 bases of the junction unmatched. CDR1 and CDR2 (germline): KGHSH, LQKENI. For the CDR3, the DNA is TGTGCCAGCTCACCTCTAGGACGGGGAGGGGTCGAGCAGTACTTC. It is translated as CASSPLGRGGVEQYF. The variable domain in full, with the rest retrieved from reference TRBV18 and TRBJ2-7, is NAGVMQNPRHLVRRRGQEARLRCSPMKGHSHVYWYRQLPEEGLKFMVYLQKENIIDESGMPKERFSAEFPKEGPSILRIQQVVRGDSAAYFCASSPLGRGGVEQYFGPGTRLTVT.

The gene calls are TRBV30 and TRBJ1-2; D is unclear. V shed 3 bases and J shed 8 bases, with 16 bases lying between them. CDR1 is GTSNPN and CDR2 is SVGIG in the germline V gene (reference sequence). CDR3 length: 13 amino acids. The CDR3 region has the DNA TGTGCCTGGAGCGCTGGTGAAGAGTGGGGCTACACCTTC. Translating it yields CAWSAGEEWGYTF.

The chain combines TRBV19 with TRBJ2-2, with TRBD1 matching over 7 bases. Germline CDR1 is LNHDA and CDR2 is SQIVND (reference sequence). The CDR3 has 16 residues. With V trimmed by 5 bases and J by 2 bases, 8 bases remained unmatched. This CDR3 is CASSAPGQSNTGELFF. In DNA form, the CDR3 reads TGTGCCAGTAGTGCACCGGGACAGAGTAACACCGGGGAGCTGTTTTTT.

In its sample, this clone was seen a few times. V is TRBV5-1 and J is TRBJ2-7; the D gene is possibly TRBD2 (6 bases). Per germline, CDR1 SGHRS and CDR2 YFSETQ. V was cut by 1 base and J by 6 bases, with 11 bases left in between. The CDR3 has 13 residues. The CDR3 loop is CASSLNRGGEQYF. Here the CDR3 DNA reads TGCGCCAGCAGCTTGAACCGGGGAGGCGAGCAGTACTTC.

This clone was counted between two and nine times. The chain has TRBV29-1 and TRBJ1-1; no definite D call. Trimming took 5 bases from V and 1 from J, leaving 11 bases between them. The CDR3 is 13 residues long. CDR1 is SQVTM and CDR2 is ANQGSEA in the germline V gene. The CDR3 region has the DNA TGCAGCGTTAGATCGGGAGGGAACACTGAAGCTTTCTTT. It encodes CSVRSGGNTEAFF.

This chain joins TRBV28 and TRBJ2-5, with a possible D match to TRBD2 (5 bases). CDR3 length: 15 residues. Germline assignment: CDR1 MDHEN and CDR2 SYDVKM. Trimming left V 3 bases short and J 9 bases short, with 20 bases between. DNA of the CDR3: TGTGCCAGCAGTTTCCAAGCGGCTCTAAGCTCGTCCCAGTACTTC. This codes for CASSFQAALSSSQYF.

CDR3 sequence reads: CASSPGTGISEAFF. For the CDR3, the DNA is TGCGCCAGCAGCCCCGGGACAGGGATCTCTGAAGCTTTCTTT. The chain has TRBV5-1 and TRBJ1-1, with 9 positions matching TRBD1. Germline V gene lookup returns CDR1 SGHRS and CDR2 YFSETQ. The CDR3 length is 14 residues. The ends lost 4 bases at V and 6 bases at J; junction bases unmatched: 7.

This clone was found a few times. Written as DNA, the CDR3 is TGTGCCAGCAGCTTCCCGTCCTATGGCTACACCTTC. This codes for CASSFPSYGYTF. The rearrangement joins TRBV5-5 to TRBJ1-2; no definite D call. The CDR3 is 12 amino acids. V lost 2 bases to trimming and J lost 4 bases, with 6 bases between them. Germline lookup yields CDR1 SGHKS and CDR2 YYEKEE (reference sequence).

Concerning this clone: Additional DNA sequences in this sample encode the identical CDR3. The chain has TRBV7-9 and TRBJ1-1; no firm D call. This CDR3 is 12 amino acids long. Trimming took 5 bases from V and 2 from J, leaving 6 bases between them. In germline, CDR1 is SEHNR, CDR2 FQNEAQ (reference sequence). CDR3 sequence (DNA): TGTGCCAGCAGCCGAGGTAACACTGAAGCTTTCTTT. Its protein is CASSRGNTEAFF.